This T cell receptor (beta chain) was sequenced in a study of OX40 agonist ivuxolimab in advanced cancers. For the study at large: Those treated in dose escalation had hepatocellular carcinoma, melanoma, renal cell cancer or head and neck cancer. Whole-study findings and limits: The antigens recognized by the expanded peripheral T cells, that is their antigen specificity, were not determined. It was also the case that some nonresponders had low normalized T-cell clonal expansion.

With respect to this clone: Its antigen is as yet unknown.

The germline V gene encodes CDR1 MDHEN and CDR2 SYDVKM. The CDR3 has 16 amino acids. V was cut by 6 bases and J by 1 base, with 18 bases left in between. Some clones are missing from TCRdb's copy, which holds only in-frame ones; the method was immunoSEQ multiplex PCR. The sample lists around 53,000 clones, 60% to 80% occurring once. The clonotype comes from an adult with an advanced solid tumor such as melanoma, head and neck, liver or kidney cancer. The V call is TRBV28, the J call TRBJ1-1; D is possibly TRBD1 (6 bases). This specimen was CD4+ or CD8+ T cells sorted from blood, taken in a trial of the OX40 agonist ivuxolimab. In DNA, the CDR3 is TGTGCCAGCAGGGACAGACTCAATATCCGGAACACTGAAGCTTTCTTT. The encoded protein is CASRDRLNIRNTEAFF.